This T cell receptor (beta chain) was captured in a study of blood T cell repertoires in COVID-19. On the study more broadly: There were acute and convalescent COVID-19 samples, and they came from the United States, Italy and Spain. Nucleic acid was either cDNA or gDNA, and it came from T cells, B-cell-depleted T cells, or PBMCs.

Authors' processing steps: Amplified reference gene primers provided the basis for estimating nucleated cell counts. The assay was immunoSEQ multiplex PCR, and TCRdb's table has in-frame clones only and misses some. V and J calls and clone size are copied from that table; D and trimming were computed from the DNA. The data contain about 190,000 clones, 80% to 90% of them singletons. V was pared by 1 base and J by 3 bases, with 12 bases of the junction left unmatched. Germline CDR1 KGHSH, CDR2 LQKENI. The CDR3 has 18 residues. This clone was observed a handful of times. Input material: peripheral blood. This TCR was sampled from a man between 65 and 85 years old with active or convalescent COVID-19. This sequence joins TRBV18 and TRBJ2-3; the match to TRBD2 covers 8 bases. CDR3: CASSPLSVSAGGTDTQYF. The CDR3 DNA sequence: TGTGCCAGCTCACCACTTTCGGTGAGTGCGGGAGGAACAGATACGCAGTATTTT.